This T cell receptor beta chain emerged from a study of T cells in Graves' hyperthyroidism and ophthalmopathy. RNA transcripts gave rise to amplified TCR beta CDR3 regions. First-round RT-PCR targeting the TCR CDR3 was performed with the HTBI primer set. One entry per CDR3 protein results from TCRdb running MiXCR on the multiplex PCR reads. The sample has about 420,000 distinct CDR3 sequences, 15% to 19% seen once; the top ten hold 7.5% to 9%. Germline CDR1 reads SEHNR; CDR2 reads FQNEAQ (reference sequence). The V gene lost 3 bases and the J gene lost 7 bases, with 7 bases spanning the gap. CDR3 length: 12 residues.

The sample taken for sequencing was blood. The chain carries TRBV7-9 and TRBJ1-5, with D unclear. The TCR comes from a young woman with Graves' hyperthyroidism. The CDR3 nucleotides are TGTGCCAGCAGCTTTGTCAGCCAGCCCCAGCATTTT. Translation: CASSFVSQPQHF. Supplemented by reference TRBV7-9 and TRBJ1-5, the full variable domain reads DTGVSQNPRHKITKRGQNVTFRCDPISEHNRLYWYRQTLGQGPEFLTYFQNEAQLEKSRLLSDRFSAERPKGSFSTLEIQRTEQGDSAMYLCASSFVSQPQHFGDGTRLSIL.